Listed below are T cell receptor beta chains from one sample, sequenced in a study of blood T cell repertoires in COVID-19. Here immunoSEQ multiplex PCR was the method, and the copy in TCRdb shows in-frame clones only, minus some. The sample yields approximately 200,000 clones, 65% to 85% seen once. The sequencing sample was made of peripheral blood. Receptor source: an elderly woman with acute or convalescent COVID-19. CDR3s include the opening cysteine and the closing phenylalanine or tryptophan. Fields, in order: V gene, J gene, CDR3 protein.

V: TRBV18
J: TRBJ1-3
CDR3: CASSPGAWGGNTIYF

V: TRBV6-2/TRBV6-3
J: TRBJ2-7
CDR3: CASSYSSRGDYEQYF

V: TRBV6-5
J: TRBJ1-4
CDR3: CASRPTGQGNEKLFF

V: TRBV5-3
J: TRBJ2-3
CDR3: CARSFTPAGLTRTDTQYF

V: TRBV7-8
J: TRBJ1-4
CDR3: CASSLVTGGAEKLFF

V: TRBV5-1
J: TRBJ1-6
CDR3: CASSPVRDSPLHF

V: TRBV18
J: TRBJ1-1
CDR3: CASSLDRGPTEAFF

V: TRBV2
J: TRBJ1-1
CDR3: CASSIDRTNTEAFF

V: TRBV18
J: TRBJ1-4
CDR3: CASSPTEETNEKLFF

V: TRBV2
J: TRBJ2-7
CDR3: CASSERAYEQYF

V: TRBV4-2
J: TRBJ1-2
CDR3: CASSQEVGQGTGGYTF

V: TRBV19
J: TRBJ1-4
CDR3: CASSPGTDYEKLFF

V: TRBV20-1
J: TRBJ1-2
CDR3: CSAPFGRAHTF

V: TRBV19
J: TRBJ1-2
CDR3: CASSIGQVGGYTF

V: TRBV25-1
J: TRBJ1-1
CDR3: CASTRGVALDAFF

V: TRBV19
J: TRBJ1-2
CDR3: CASTPSPGQRYYTF

V: TRBV25-1
J: TRBJ1-2
CDR3: CATRGGSANYGYTF

V: TRBV5-1
J: TRBJ1-3
CDR3: CASSLGGPSSGNTIYF

V: TRBV19
J: TRBJ1-5
CDR3: CASSRGQGTLGPQHF

V: TRBV20-1
J: TRBJ2-2
CDR3: CSASILENTGELFF

V: TRBV30
J: TRBJ1-2
CDR3: CAWSVLGTSGGYTF

V: TRBV6-5
J: TRBJ1-2
CDR3: CASVDMFNYGYTF

V: TRBV3-1/TRBV3-2
J: TRBJ1-2
CDR3: CASSPARQGNYGYTF

V: TRBV5-1
J: TRBJ1-5
CDR3: CASSEGTGEHQPQHF

V: TRBV5-4
J: TRBJ2-5
CDR3: CASSPVDGMGETQYF

V: TRBV5-8
J: TRBJ1-6
CDR3: CASSPTGGGNSPLHF

V: TRBV10-1
J: TRBJ2-2
CDR3: CANGHRGYTGELFF

V: TRBV6-2/TRBV6-3
J: TRBJ2-7
CDR3: CASSYLGLAGDEQYF

V: TRBV18
J: TRBJ2-1
CDR3: CASSEDPYEQFF

V: TRBV18
J: TRBJ2-7
CDR3: CASSPQGAVEQYF

V: TRBV27
J: TRBJ2-2
CDR3: CASSPLQGAGELFF

V: TRBV6-5
J: TRBJ1-2
CDR3: CASSTQGSYGYTF

V: TRBV2
J: TRBJ2-2
CDR3: CASRGAGSTGELFF

V: TRBV10-3
J: TRBJ1-2
CDR3: CAISEGPEGRPYTF

V: TRBV10-3
J: TRBJ2-1
CDR3: CAISTREDEQFF

V: TRBV5-1
J: TRBJ1-3
CDR3: CASSLDSGNTIYF

V: TRBV6-5
J: TRBJ2-7
CDR3: CASRAGGGSYEQYF

V: TRBV24-1
J: TRBJ2-3
CDR3: CATSDFTSGTADTQYF

V: TRBV2
J: TRBJ2-1
CDR3: CASSTRGAENNEQFF

V: TRBV10-1
J: TRBJ2-2
CDR3: CASSPGAGELFF

V: TRBV2
J: TRBJ1-6
CDR3: CASSEERGGNSPLHF

V: TRBV29-1
J: TRBJ2-2
CDR3: CSVEPSGSPGELFF

V: TRBV6-5
J: TRBJ1-1
CDR3: CASSYQPTTEAFF

V: TRBV6-1
J: TRBJ1-1
CDR3: CASSEGGRRSGYEAFF

V: TRBV3-1/TRBV3-2
J: TRBJ2-1
CDR3: CASSQVIGTSGPSYNEQFF

V: TRBV15
J: TRBJ2-7
CDR3: CATSRAGGQGRYEQYF

V: TRBV29-1
J: TRBJ1-1
CDR3: CSGRGGLNTEAFF

V: TRBV10-3
J: TRBJ2-1
CDR3: CAISRTSGRADEQFF

V: TRBV2
J: TRBJ2-7
CDR3: CASSVTYEQYF

V: TRBV30
J: TRBJ2-7
CDR3: CARGSSYEQYF

V: TRBV5-6
J: TRBJ2-7
CDR3: CASSLVTGSYEQYF

V: TRBV2
J: TRBJ1-5
CDR3: CASSAEGDNNQPQHF

V: TRBV7-3
J: TRBJ2-3
CDR3: CASSLTASGSGADTQYF

V: TRBV24-1
J: TRBJ2-7
CDR3: CATSDRHSYEQYF

V: TRBV6-5
J: TRBJ1-1
CDR3: CASSQLQVGTEAFF